This T cell receptor (beta chain) is from a study of cytomegalovirus exposure and HLA in healthy donors. Broader study findings: Specific recognition of CMV antigens was confirmed in vitro for a few chains (all CMV-associated). An analysis was carried out at a later point. It showed that HLA-associated TCR beta chains were more clonally expanded than equally common non-associated chains.

Comment on this clone: Its specificity is not known.

A multiplex PCR was run with 60 Vbeta primers and 13 Jbeta primers. Generated by immunoSEQ multiplex PCR, the TCRdb table keeps only in-frame clones and is missing some. The data contain under 55,000 clones, 80% of them singletons. Material for sequencing was PBMCs. The receptor comes from a man aged 25 to 40 in good health and CMV-seropositive.

The DNA of the CDR3 is TGTGCCAGCAGCGTAGGTCCAGGGCCCAATCAGCCCCAGCATTTT. It encodes CASSVGPGPNQPQHF. The chain joins TRBV9 to TRBJ1-5, with a possible D match to TRBD1 (5 bases). Trimming removed 0 bases at V and 3 bases at J, with 10 bases between. Germline V gene sequence: CDR1 SGDLS, CDR2 YYNGEE. This CDR3 is 15 amino acids long.